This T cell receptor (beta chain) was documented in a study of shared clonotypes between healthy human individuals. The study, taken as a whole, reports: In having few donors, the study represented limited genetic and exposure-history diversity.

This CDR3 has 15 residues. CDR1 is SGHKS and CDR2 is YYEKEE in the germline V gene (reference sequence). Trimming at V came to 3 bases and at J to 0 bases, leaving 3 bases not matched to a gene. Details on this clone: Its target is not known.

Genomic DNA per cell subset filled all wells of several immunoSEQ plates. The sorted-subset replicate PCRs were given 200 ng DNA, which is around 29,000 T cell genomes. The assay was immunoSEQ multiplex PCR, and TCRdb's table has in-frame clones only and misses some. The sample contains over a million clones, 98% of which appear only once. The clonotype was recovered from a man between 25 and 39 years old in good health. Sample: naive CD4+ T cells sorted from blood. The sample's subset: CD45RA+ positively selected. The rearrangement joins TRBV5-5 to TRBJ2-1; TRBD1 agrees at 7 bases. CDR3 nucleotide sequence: TGTGCCAGCAGCTGGGACAGTTACTCCTACAATGAGCAGTTCTTC. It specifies CASSWDSYSYNEQFF.